These 29 T cell receptor beta chains were all obtained from the same sample, sequenced in a study of cytomegalovirus exposure and HLA in healthy donors. The PCR made use of 60 Vbeta and 13 Jbeta primers. Only in-frame clones appear in the TCRdb table, and some are missing; sequencing was by immunoSEQ multiplex PCR. The repertoire holds more than 85,000 clones, with roughly 76% as singletons. Sequenced sample: PBMCs. These receptor sequences come from a man in his forties in good health and CMV-seronegative.

This chain uses TRBV7-9 with TRBJ1-2; TRBD1 matches 8 bases. Germline CDR1 SEHNR, CDR2 FQNEAQ (reference sequence). The CDR3 contains 15 residues. Germline trimming cut 6 bases from V and 3 bases from J; bases unmatched to any gene: 9. The CDR3 bases are TGTGCCAGCAGTTCCCAGGGGGCGAGAGACTATGGCTACACCTTC. It translates to CASSSQGARDYGYTF.

This clone was found a few times. The chain recombines TRBV19 with TRBJ1-1; maybe TRBD1 (6 bases). CDR1 LNHDA and CDR2 SQIVND come from the germline V gene (reference sequence). With 7 bases removed from V and 1 base from J, the gap between germline ends came to 25 bases. The CDR3 length is 18 residues. DNA for the CDR3: TGTGCCAGTACCTTTGGGGGCAGGCTAGGTTGGACGAACACTGAAGCTTTCTTT. Translation: CASTFGGRLGWTNTEAFF.

This clone was found once. This rearrangement joins TRBV27 to TRBJ2-7; D unclear. Trimming shortened V by 5 bases and J by 0 bases, and 8 bases separated the two germline ends. The CDR3 runs 13 residues. Germline V gives CDR1 MNHEY, CDR2 SMNVEV (reference sequence). CDR3 DNA: TGTGCCAGCAGTCTCGGAGACTCCTACGAGCAGTACTTC. Its protein is CASSLGDSYEQYF.

The rearrangement uses TRBV29-1 and TRBJ1-1; TRBD1 might be the D (5 bases). CDR1 SQVTM and CDR2 ANQGSEA come from the germline V gene. V lost 7 bases and J lost 0, with 15 bases in between. The CDR3 contains 14 residues. Here the CDR3 DNA reads TGCAGCGGTCTACCCGGACACGTGAACACTGAAGCTTTCTTT. Translated, it gives CSGLPGHVNTEAFF.

This chain uses TRBV4-3 with TRBJ2-3, with 8 bases matching TRBD2. The CDR3 is 16 amino acids. With 0 bases clipped from V and 6 bases from J, the junction kept 8 bases outside the gene matches. In germline, CDR1 is LGHNA, CDR2 YSLEER. CDR3 in DNA: TGCGCCAGCAGCCAAGATAAAGGGACTAGAGGGGATACGCAGTATTTT. Its translation: CASSQDKGTRGDTQYF.

The chain carries TRBV2 and TRBJ2-3, with TRBD2 identical over 7 bases. Losses at the gene ends were 6 bases for V and 0 bases for J; bases not matched to a gene: 3. Germline assignment: CDR1 SNHLY and CDR2 FYNNEI. The CDR3 has 14 residues. CDR3 nucleotides: TGTGCCAGCAGGGGGGGGGTCAGCACAGATACGCAGTATTTT. Its translation is CASRGGVSTDTQYF.

The rearrangement links TRBV27 to TRBJ1-1, with D uncertain. Germline CDR1 and CDR2: MNHEY and SMNVEV (reference sequence). With 2 bases removed from V and 1 base from J, the gap between germline ends came to 8 bases. CDR3 length: 14 amino acids. The CDR3, as DNA: TGTGCCAGCAGTTTAGGAGGGAGGAACACTGAAGCTTTCTTT. It codes for CASSLGGRNTEAFF.

This chain uses TRBV5-1 with TRBJ2-2; 7 positions agree with TRBD1. V was clipped by 3 bases and J by 2 bases; unmatched bases: 7. Germline assignment: CDR1 SGHRS and CDR2 YFSETQ. The CDR3 sequence is 16 residues long. The DNA for the CDR3 is TGCGCCAGCAGCTGGTACAGGGGTTCAAACACCGGGGAGCTGTTTTTT. Protein product: CASSWYRGSNTGELFF. Full variable domain (missing parts from reference TRBV5-1 and TRBJ2-2): KAGVTQTPRYLIKTRGQQVTLSCSPISGHRSVSWYQQTPGQGLQFLFEYFSETQRNKGNFPGRFSGRQFSNSRSEMNVSTLELGDSALYLCASSWYRGSNTGELFFGEGSRLTVL.

The chain combines TRBV6-5 with TRBJ1-2; possible D gene TRBD1, 5 bases. V was pared by 0 bases and J by 6 bases, with 14 bases between. The CDR3 has 15 amino acids. CDR1 and CDR2 (germline): MNHEY, SVGAGI. The CDR3 spells CASSYSGEGTHGYTF. For the CDR3, the DNA is TGTGCCAGCAGTTACTCGGGGGAGGGCACTCATGGCTACACCTTC.

This clone was observed a handful of times. The V and J genes are TRBV9 and TRBJ2-7; D might be TRBD1 (5 bases). The CDR3 loop spans 15 amino acids. V was clipped by 0 bases and J by 0 bases, with 10 bases between them. Germline values: CDR1 SGDLS, CDR2 YYNGEE. The CDR3 sequence: CASSVGQGNSYEQYF. DNA for the CDR3: TGTGCCAGCAGCGTAGGCCAGGGCAACTCCTACGAGCAGTACTTC.

The chain uses TRBV20-1 and TRBJ2-7; TRBD1 is a possible D gene (5 bases). Deletions cut 4 bases from V and 8 bases from J, with 12 bases between. CDR3 size: 11 residues. Germline-derived CDR1 and CDR2 are DFQATT and SNEGSKA (reference sequence). The CDR3: CSAIDRLKQYF. Written as DNA, the CDR3 is TGCAGTGCTATAGACAGATTGAAGCAGTACTTC.

The chain carries TRBV9 and TRBJ2-1; TRBD1 might be the D (6 bases). The CDR3 extends over 16 amino acids. V shed 0 bases and J shed 5 bases, with 15 bases lying between them. From germline, CDR1 is SGDLS and CDR2 YYNGEE. The CDR3 sequence: CASSVAGTSSHNEQFF. DNA of the CDR3: TGTGCCAGCAGCGTAGCAGGGACAAGCTCACACAATGAGCAGTTCTTC.

This sequence joins TRBV6-1 and TRBJ1-1; D is unresolved. V lost 2 bases and J 2 bases, leaving 9 bases between the germline ends. CDR1 and CDR2 (germline): MNHNS, SASEGT. The CDR3 runs 14 residues. The CDR3 loop reads CASSELWSNTEAFF. CDR3 nucleotide sequence: TGTGCCAGCAGTGAACTGTGGAGTAACACTGAAGCTTTCTTT.

The chain has TRBV7-9 and TRBJ1-3; a possible D gene is TRBD1 (5 bases). CDR3 length: 15 amino acids. Germline V CDR1 and CDR2: SEHNR, FQNEAQ (reference sequence). The ends were cut back, 4 bases at V and 2 bases at J, with 12 bases in the middle. The CDR3 coding sequence is TGTGCCAGCAGCTCCACCCGACAGACTGGAAACACCATATATTTT. It codes for CASSSTRQTGNTIYF.

This clone was seen more than once but under ten times. This rearrangement joins TRBV23-1 to TRBJ2-5; 8 positions agree with TRBD2. TRBV23-1 is identified as an open reading frame with a role that is uncertain. CDR3 length: 13 amino acids. CDR3 in amino acids: CASRGEDQETQYF. Here the CDR3 DNA reads TGCGCATCGCGGGGGGAAGACCAAGAGACCCAGTACTTC.

The chain joins TRBV20-1 to TRBJ2-3, with D unclear. CDR3 length equals 11 residues. V lost 3 bases and J 6 bases, leaving 7 bases between the germline ends. CDR1 is DFQATT and CDR2 is SNEGSKA in the germline V gene (reference sequence). Here the CDR3 reads CSASWADTQYF. CDR3 coding DNA: TGCAGTGCTAGTTGGGCGGATACGCAGTATTTT.

This clone has a single count. J is TRBJ2-3 and V is TRBV18, with 10 bases fitting TRBD2. The CDR3 has 15 amino acids. V lost 6 bases and J lost 2; bases outside the gene matches: 5. In germline, CDR1 is KGHSH, CDR2 LQKENI. In DNA, the CDR3 is TGTGCCAGCTCCCTAGGACTAGCGGCCACAGATACGCAGTATTTT. Amino acid sequence: CASSLGLAATDTQYF.

The chain uses TRBV30 and TRBJ2-5, with D perhaps TRBD2 (7 bases). Trimming took 2 bases from V and 7 from J, leaving 8 bases between them. Germline loops: CDR1 GTSNPN, CDR2 SVGIG (reference sequence). The CDR3 is 11 amino acids. This CDR3 reads CAWSRGGTQYF. As DNA, the CDR3 is TGTGCCTGGAGTAGGGGGGGGACCCAGTACTTC.

This chain joins TRBV27 and TRBJ2-7; 13 positions match TRBD2. Looked up from germline, CDR1 is MNHEY and CDR2 is SMNVEV (reference sequence). Trimming at V came to 4 bases and at J to 3 bases, leaving 3 bases not matched to a gene. The CDR3 has 15 residues. CDR3 region: CASSWGLAGLYEQYF. The CDR3 DNA reads as TGTGCCAGCAGTTGGGGACTAGCGGGGCTCTACGAGCAGTACTTC.

This clone has just a few counts. The V and J genes are TRBV7-7 and TRBJ2-5, with 7 bases aligning to TRBD2. V trimming: 3 bases; J trimming: 5 bases; junction bases outside the gene matches: 9. Germline lookup yields CDR1 SSHAT and CDR2 FNYEAQ (reference sequence). This CDR3 has 15 amino acids. DNA for the CDR3: TGTGCCAGCAGCTTTTCTGGGACCGGGGGGGAGACCCAGTACTTC. Its protein is CASSFSGTGGETQYF.

V and J are TRBV19 and TRBJ1-5, with D possibly being TRBD1 (6 bases). The CDR3 sequence is 17 residues long. Germline CDR1 reads LNHDA; CDR2 reads SQIVND (reference sequence). V was cut by 7 bases and J by 9 bases, with 28 bases left in between. This CDR3 reads CASTPRWGPRDPRPQHF. In nucleotides, the CDR3 is TGTGCCAGTACCCCGAGATGGGGGCCAAGAGACCCAAGGCCCCAGCATTTT.

This clone has more than one count but fewer than ten. The chain carries TRBV6-5 and TRBJ2-7; TRBD1 matches 9 bases. The junction had 3 bases not matched to a gene; V was cut back by 0 bases and J by 3 bases. Looked up from germline, CDR1 is MNHEY and CDR2 is SVGAGI. The CDR3 length is 15 residues. CDR3 residues: CASSYSTGGDYEQYF. The CDR3 nucleotides read TGTGCCAGCAGTTACTCGACAGGGGGAGACTACGAGCAGTACTTC.

V gene TRBV7-8 combines with J gene TRBJ1-5; 9 bases are a match to TRBD1. Trimming removed 5 bases from V and 5 bases from J; junction bases left unmatched: 7. The germline gives CDR1 SGHVS, CDR2 FQNEAQ. The CDR3 has 15 residues. CDR3 region: CASSRGDRVDQPQHF. Written as DNA, the CDR3 is TGTGCCAGCAGCCGGGGGGACAGGGTTGATCAGCCCCAGCATTTT. Filled out from reference TRBV7-8 and TRBJ1-5, the complete variable domain reads GAGVSQSPRYKVAKRGQDVALRCDPISGHVSLFWYQQALGQGPEFLTYFQNEAQLDKSGLPSDRFFAERPEGSVSTLKIQRTQQEDSAVYLCASSRGDRVDQPQHFGDGTRLSIL.

This rearrangement joins TRBV2 to TRBJ2-3, with a possible D match to TRBD1 (6 bases). Germline-derived CDR1 and CDR2 are SNHLY and FYNNEI. This CDR3 comprises 15 residues. Between the trimmed V and J ends, which lost 6 bases and 2 bases, there was a span of 15 bases. The CDR3, as DNA: TGTGCCAGCAGACTACAGGGAAGAATCACAGATACGCAGTATTTT. Protein product: CASRLQGRITDTQYF.

This chain joins TRBV7-8 and TRBJ2-1, with 14 bases lining up with TRBD2. The ends lost 1 base at V and 2 bases at J; junction bases unmatched: 7. CDR3 length equals 19 residues. Germline lookup yields CDR1 SGHVS and CDR2 FQNEAQ. The DNA of the CDR3 is TGTGCCAGCAGCTTAGTGGGACTAGCGGGAGTTTTAGCCTACAATGAGCAGTTCTTC. Its protein product is CASSLVGLAGVLAYNEQFF. Supplemented by reference TRBV7-8 and TRBJ2-1, the full variable domain reads GAGVSQSPRYKVAKRGQDVALRCDPISGHVSLFWYQQALGQGPEFLTYFQNEAQLDKSGLPSDRFFAERPEGSVSTLKIQRTQQEDSAVYLCASSLVGLAGVLAYNEQFFGPGTRLTVL.

The gene calls are TRBV29-1 and TRBJ2-2, with 7 bases lining up with TRBD2. CDR1 SQVTM and CDR2 ANQGSEA come from the germline V gene. V lost 7 bases to trimming and J lost 1 base; unmatched junction nucleotides: 9. The CDR3 loop spans 15 amino acids. CDR3 in DNA: TGCAGCGCCGGGTGGCTAGCGGAGAACACCGGGGAGCTGTTTTTT. Translated, it gives CSAGWLAENTGELFF.

The chain links TRBV4-3 to TRBJ1-2; D not certain. The CDR3 is made up of 12 amino acids. Trimming cost V 4 bases and J 8 bases, with 11 bases left between them. Germline V lookup: CDR1 LGHNA, CDR2 YSLEER. Written as DNA, the CDR3 is TGCGCCAGCAGCCCAGAAACGGGGGGCTACACCTTC. Protein product: CASSPETGGYTF.

The chain is built from TRBV14 and TRBJ1-6, with D possibly TRBD1 on 6 matching bases. This CDR3 is 13 amino acids long. The ends were cut back, 0 bases at V and 15 bases at J, with 12 bases in the middle. Germline CDR1 and CDR2: SGHDN and FVKESK. CDR3 loop: CASSQDYTGRLHF. The DNA of the CDR3 is TGTGCCAGCAGCCAAGACTACACAGGGCGCCTCCACTTT.

The J gene is TRBJ1-5, the V gene TRBV2; weak D call: TRBD1 (5 bases). Trimming removed 11 bases at V and 0 bases at J, with 11 bases between. CDR1 is SNHLY, CDR2 FYNNEI, per germline. The CDR3 runs 13 residues. The CDR3: CAWAGDSNQPQHF. CDR3 nucleotide sequence: TGTGCCTGGGCGGGGGATAGCAATCAGCCCCAGCATTTT.